This record looks at one TCR beta chain sequence and its context. This entry comes from a study of identifying expanded T cells in peripheral blood. The V and J ends lost 11 bases and 1 base, in that order; junction bases with no gene match: 10. Per germline, CDR1 SNHLY and CDR2 FYNNEI. The CDR3 has 15 residues. Assay: immunoSEQ multiplex PCR; the TCRdb copy retains only in-frame clones and omits some. The table records about 90,000 clones, about 86% of them present only once. The chain uses TRBV2 and TRBJ2-1; TRBD1 matches at 8 bases. This receptor was taken from a person aged 18 to 75 in good health. Sequencing used blood. The CDR3 here is CAGKTGVGSYNEQFF. CDR3 in DNA: TGTGCCGGTAAGACAGGGGTCGGATCCTACAATGAGCAGTTCTTC.